This T cell receptor (beta chain) was found in a study of identical twins. The study, taken as a whole, reports: One should note that invariant MAIT and iNKT cells could partly confound zero-insertion analyses. Excess sharing between twins was weaker in beta out-of-frame sequences.

There are many counts of this clonotype. What it binds is unknown. V was trimmed by 1 base and J by 3 bases, leaving 7 bases between them. There are 14 residues in the CDR3. Germline CDR1 reads MGHRA; CDR2 reads YSYEKL. TCRdb re-called the 5' RACE reads through MiXCR, storing one row per CDR3 protein. Of 300,000 to 350,000 distinct CDR3 sequences in the sample, approximately 13% were seen once. These sequences were also reported in another study, on yellow fever vaccine responses in identical twins.

The sequenced sample was CD8+ T cells sorted from blood. This clonotype originated in a young woman in good health. The chain joins TRBV4-1 to TRBJ1-5; D remains unclear. Written as DNA, the CDR3 is TGCGCCAGCAGCCAAGGCCCGATCAATCAGCCCCAGCATTTT. This encodes CASSQGPINQPQHF.